This T cell receptor (beta chain) was observed in a study of a mutant IDH1 vaccine in newly diagnosed glioma. In the study overall: Each patient was administered eight vaccinations, scheduled in weeks 1, 3, 5, 7, 11, 15, 19 and 23. Antecedent treatment encompassed radiotherapy, temozolomide, or their combination; the majority received both. Findings and caveats of the study: Altogether, around 93% of patients exhibited vaccine-induced immune responses.

The V end was cut by 6 bases, the J end by 7 bases, with 13 bases between. This CDR3 is built from 13 residues. Germline V gene lookup returns CDR1 MNHEY and CDR2 SVGAGI. Time point indicated: week 23, last vaccination. In every dose of vaccine, 300 ug of mutant IDH1 20-mer peptide was given alongside topical imiquimod. Turning to this clone: Its matching antigen is unknown.

TCRdb keeps only in-frame clones here, not all; method: immunoSEQ multiplex PCR. The sample holds 40,000 to 50,000 clones, about three quarters seen once. This receptor was taken from a man in his fifties or sixties with glioma. The material was PBMCs, obtained from a glioma patient whose treatment included an IDH1 peptide vaccine. The chain uses TRBV6-5 and TRBJ2-4; TRBD1 might be the D (7 bases). The CDR3 DNA follows: TGTGCCAGCAGGGAGGGACAGTCCAACATTCAGTACTTC. Translating gives CASREGQSNIQYF.